Below, 27 T cell receptor beta chains from the same sample are listed, as sequenced in a study of cytomegalovirus exposure and HLA in healthy donors. Generated by immunoSEQ multiplex PCR, the TCRdb table keeps only in-frame clones and is missing some. This table has under 150,000 clones, over 85% appearing once. Specimen: PBMCs. The receptors come from a woman aged 18-29 years in good health and CMV-seronegative.

The rearrangement joins TRBV9 to TRBJ2-7, with 7 bases aligning to TRBD2. The germline gives CDR1 SGDLS, CDR2 YYNGEE. CDR3 length equals 13 residues. The junction had 3 bases not matched to a gene; V was cut back by 0 bases and J by 6 bases. For the CDR3, the DNA is TGTGCCAGCAGCGTAGGTGCGGGAGTCGAGCAGTACTTC. This encodes CASSVGAGVEQYF.

This clone came up once. V is TRBV7-2 and J is TRBJ2-7; tentatively, D is TRBD1 (6 bases). The V end lost 6 bases, the J end lost 1 base, and 10 bases lay between the germline ends. This CDR3 spans 13 amino acids. CDR1 is SGHTA, CDR2 FQGNSA, per germline. The CDR3 reads CASSRTGSYEQYF. As DNA, the CDR3 is TGTGCCAGCAGTCGTACAGGGTCCTACGAGCAGTACTTC.

The chain links TRBV4-3 to TRBJ2-1; 12 bases map to TRBD2. The CDR3 consists of 15 residues. Germline lookup yields CDR1 LGHNA and CDR2 YSLEER. V shed 3 bases and J 10 bases; nucleotides not matched to a gene: 7. The CDR3 here is CASSHGLAGRSEQFF. Written as DNA, the CDR3 is TGCGCCAGCAGCCATGGACTAGCGGGGCGTTCGGAGCAGTTCTTC.

This clone was detected only once. The V gene is TRBV13, the J gene TRBJ1-1; a possible D gene is TRBD1 (5 bases). The germline V gene has CDR1 PRHDT and CDR2 FYEKMQ (reference sequence). The V end was cut by 0 bases, the J end by 0 bases, with 11 bases between. CDR3 length: 16 residues. In DNA, the CDR3 is TGTGCCAGCAGCTTAGGTCGGGGGGTGGTGAACACTGAAGCTTTCTTT. Protein: CASSLGRGVVNTEAFF. Based on the CDR3 plus reference TRBV13 and TRBJ1-1, the full variable domain is AAGVIQSPRHLIKEKRETATLKCYPIPRHDTVYWYQQGPGQDPQFLISFYEKMQSDKGSIPDRFSAQQFSDYHSELNMSSLELGDSALYFCASSLGRGVVNTEAFFGQGTRLTVV.

In this sample, this clone is medium-sized. The chain uses TRBV7-2 and TRBJ2-7, with 10 bases that match TRBD1. With 5 bases clipped from V and 6 bases from J, the junction kept 7 bases outside the gene matches. CDR3 length equals 14 residues. Germline V CDR1 and CDR2: SGHTA, FQGNSA. The CDR3 bases are TGTGCCAGCAGCCCAGGGGACAGGGGAAGCGAGCAGTACTTC. Translation gives CASSPGDRGSEQYF.

The genes are TRBV23-1 and TRBJ2-7, with 8 positions matching TRBD1. TRBV23-1 is treated as an ORF (open reading frame) with a function not yet certain. This CDR3 is 16 amino acids long. The J segment lost 2 bases and the V segment lost 4 bases, leaving 10 bases of the junction unmatched. CDR3 in amino acids: CASSRSLGQGPYEQYF. The CDR3 DNA follows: TGCGCCAGCAGTCGATCCTTAGGACAGGGACCCTACGAGCAGTACTTC.

The chain is built from TRBV7-2 and TRBJ2-5, with a weak D call TRBD2 (5 bases). Germline CDR1 is SGHTA and CDR2 is FQGNSA. This CDR3 contains 17 residues. The V and J ends lost 6 bases and 2 bases respectively, with 22 bases between them. CDR3 protein: CASSTKRTTLAQETQYF. The DNA for the CDR3 is TGTGCCAGCAGTACTAAGAGAACCACGCTAGCTCAAGAGACCCAGTACTTC.

Written as DNA, the CDR3 is TGCGCCAGCAGCCAAGATAGGCAGGGGCTGGACTATGGCTACACCTTC. This codes for CASSQDRQGLDYGYTF. The J gene is TRBJ1-2, the V gene TRBV4-3; D might be TRBD1 (6 bases). Germline V gives CDR1 LGHNA, CDR2 YSLEER. The ends were cut back, 0 bases at V and 3 bases at J, with 14 bases in the middle. This CDR3 contains 16 residues.

The chain carries TRBV18 and TRBJ1-6; the match to TRBD1 covers 7 bases. The length of the CDR3 is 14 residues. V lost 8 bases to trimming and J lost 7 bases; unmatched junction nucleotides: 8. Germline values: CDR1 KGHSH, CDR2 LQKENI. The CDR3 DNA reads as TGTGCCAGCCACCGGGACAGAAAAAATTCACCCCTCCACTTT. Protein sequence: CASHRDRKNSPLHF.

The J gene is TRBJ2-1, the V gene TRBV6-5, with 8 bases matching TRBD1. This CDR3 is built from 12 residues. In germline, CDR1 is MNHEY, CDR2 SVGAGI. V gave up 5 bases and J gave up 9 bases; unmatched junction bases: 3. The CDR3 nucleotides read TGTGCCAGCAGTCAGACAGGGGCTGAGCAGTTCTTC. Translating it yields CASSQTGAEQFF.

This sequence joins TRBV30 and TRBJ1-6; 7 bases fit TRBD1. Per the germline V gene, CDR1 is GTSNPN and CDR2 is SVGIG (reference sequence). V dropped 4 bases and J dropped 11; count of bases not matched to a gene: 11. The CDR3 has 14 residues. CDR3 bases: TGTGCCTGGAACTCCAGGGGGTATGGGACACCCCTCCACTTT. It codes for CAWNSRGYGTPLHF.

The chain carries TRBV13 and TRBJ2-4; D is perhaps TRBD2 (6 bases). This CDR3 contains 15 residues. Trimming pared 0 bases from V and 6 bases from J, leaving 12 bases between. Germline V CDR1 and CDR2: PRHDT, FYEKMQ (reference sequence). The chain's CDR3 is CASSLGGVGGNIQYF. In DNA form, the CDR3 reads TGTGCCAGCAGCTTAGGCGGCGTGGGGGGAAACATTCAGTACTTC.

The rearrangement links TRBV12-5 to TRBJ2-3; 9 bases agree with TRBD2. The germline gives CDR1 LGHNT, CDR2 FRNRAP. CDR3 length equals 14 residues. Trimming cost V 3 bases and J 4 bases; bases outside gene matches: 2. The CDR3 DNA reads TGTGCTAGTGGTTTAGCGGGGGGCCCAGATACGCAGTATTTT. Translation gives CASGLAGGPDTQYF.

The J gene is TRBJ2-5, the V gene TRBV18, with D hard to call. Per the germline V gene, CDR1 is KGHSH and CDR2 is LQKENI. This CDR3 is built from 13 residues. Trimming removed 3 bases at V and 4 bases at J, with 9 bases between. This chain's CDR3 is CASSPGLGETQYF. The CDR3 DNA reads TGTGCCAGCTCACCCGGGTTAGGAGAGACCCAGTACTTC.

The genes are TRBV27 and TRBJ1-1; 7 positions agree with TRBD1. CDR1 and CDR2 (germline): MNHEY, SMNVEV (reference sequence). The CDR3 is made up of 17 amino acids. Trimming at V came to 5 bases and at J to 0 bases, leaving 12 bases not matched to a gene. CDR3: CASSPPTWTGMNTEAFF. Written as DNA, the CDR3 is TGTGCCAGCAGTCCCCCTACATGGACAGGAATGAACACTGAAGCTTTCTTT.

This chain connects TRBV30 to TRBJ2-6; TRBD1 agrees at 7 bases. V gave up 6 bases and J gave up 0 bases; unmatched junction bases: 14. The germline CDR1 and CDR2 sequences are GTSNPN and SVGIG (reference sequence). This CDR3 contains 18 residues. The CDR3 DNA reads as TGTGCCTGCCAATTTCGGACAGGTGAGAGCTCTGGGGCCAACGTCCTGACTTTC. This encodes CACQFRTGESSGANVLTF. Filled out from reference TRBV30 and TRBJ2-6, the complete variable domain reads SQTIHQWPATLVQPVGSPLSLECTVEGTSNPNLYWYRQAAGRGLQLLFYSVGIGQISSEVPQNLSASRPQDRQFILSSKKLLLSDSGFYLCACQFRTGESSGANVLTFGAGSRLTVL.

This clone was seen once. This rearrangement joins TRBV5-1 to TRBJ1-1; tentative D call: TRBD1 (5 bases). This CDR3 region has 18 residues. Per the germline V gene, CDR1 is SGHRS and CDR2 is YFSETQ. The germline V and J ends were trimmed by 4 bases and 0 bases, with 22 bases remaining between them. The CDR3 here is CASSPARGLRGLNTEAFF. The CDR3 DNA sequence: TGCGCCAGCAGCCCCGCCCGGGGGTTACGTGGACTGAACACTGAAGCTTTCTTT. The complete variable domain, with remaining parts taken from reference TRBV5-1 and TRBJ1-1, reads KAGVTQTPRYLIKTRGQQVTLSCSPISGHRSVSWYQQTPGQGLQFLFEYFSETQRNKGNFPGRFSGRQFSNSRSEMNVSTLELGDSALYLCASSPARGLRGLNTEAFFGQGTRLTVV.

This chain joins TRBV19 and TRBJ2-5; D is undetermined. V lost 6 bases and J lost 1, with 15 bases in between. Per the germline V gene, CDR1 is LNHDA and CDR2 is SQIVND (reference sequence). This CDR3 has 15 amino acids. The CDR3 here is CASSFTLAPQETQYF. DNA for the CDR3: TGTGCCAGTAGCTTCACGCTGGCCCCCCAAGAGACCCAGTACTTC.

This clone is a singleton in its sample. The CDR3 loop is CASTNPTSRDKTQYF. The CDR3 DNA follows: TGCGCCAGCACCAACCCGACCAGCAGGGATAAGACCCAGTACTTC. This chain joins TRBV4-1 and TRBJ2-5, with TRBD1 as a possible D gene (5 bases). The CDR3 sequence is 15 residues long. Germline CDR1 and CDR2: MGHRA and YSYEKL. The V end was cut by 7 bases, the J end by 6 bases, with 21 bases between.

V usage is TRBV27 and J usage is TRBJ2-1; 10 nucleotides line up with TRBD1. V trimming: 3 bases; J trimming: 5 bases; junction bases outside the gene matches: 1. The germline gives CDR1 MNHEY, CDR2 SMNVEV (reference sequence). The CDR3 loop spans 14 amino acids. The CDR3 reads CASSFGTGDNEQFF. Here the CDR3 DNA reads TGTGCCAGCAGTTTCGGGACAGGGGACAATGAGCAGTTCTTC.

The chain recombines TRBV18 with TRBJ2-1; 10 bases agree with TRBD2. The trim removed 3 bases at V and 4 bases at J, leaving 9 bases unmatched. The CDR3 loop spans 17 amino acids. From germline, CDR1 is KGHSH and CDR2 LQKENI. CDR3 nucleotide sequence: TGTGCCAGCTCACCTCTTATAGCGGGAGGCCTTTACAATGAGCAGTTCTTC. It yields the protein CASSPLIAGGLYNEQFF.

The V call is TRBV6-4, the J call TRBJ2-1, with 10 bases matching TRBD2. CDR3 length equals 16 residues. The J segment lost 7 bases and the V segment lost 4 bases, leaving 10 bases of the junction unmatched. Germline V gives CDR1 MRHNA, CDR2 SNTAGT. This CDR3 is CASSAEAGGPGNEQFF. CDR3 sequence (DNA): TGTGCCAGCAGTGCCGAAGCGGGGGGGCCGGGAAATGAGCAGTTCTTC.

This chain connects TRBV25-1 to TRBJ2-3, with D possibly matching TRBD2 (6 bases). V lost 6 bases to trimming and J lost 3 bases, with 10 bases between them. The V gene's germline CDR1 is MGHDK and CDR2 SYGVNS. This CDR3 contains 13 residues. CDR3 nucleotide sequence: TGTGCCAGCAGCCGGGACTCTACAGATACGCAGTATTTT. Translation gives CASSRDSTDTQYF.

The sample holds a few counts of this clone. The chain combines TRBV6-1 with TRBJ2-7, with a tentative D call TRBD2 (6 bases). Germline V lookup: CDR1 MNHNS, CDR2 SASEGT. The CDR3 runs to 12 residues. V was clipped by 9 bases and J by 7 bases, with 16 bases between them. CDR3 nucleotide sequence: TGTGCCAGTGGTATAACGGGGAGGGAGCAGTACTTC. Its protein is CASGITGREQYF.

The chain is built from TRBV25-1 and TRBJ1-4; TRBD1 is a possible D gene (5 bases). There are 15 residues in the CDR3. V shed 2 bases and J shed 5 bases, with 12 bases lying between them. Germline CDR1 reads MGHDK; CDR2 reads SYGVNS. In nucleotides, the CDR3 is TGTGCCAGCAGTGAACCCAGACAGCGAAATGAAAAACTGTTTTTT. Translating it yields CASSEPRQRNEKLFF. Complete variable domain (other parts from reference TRBV25-1 and TRBJ1-4): EADIYQTPRYLVIGTGKKITLECSQTMGHDKMYWYQQDPGMELHLIHYSYGVNSTEKGDLSSESTVSRIRTEHFPLTLESARPSHTSQYLCASSEPRQRNEKLFFGSGTQLSVL.

The CDR3 protein is CASSIDSNYEQYF. The CDR3, as DNA: TGTGCCAGTAGTATAGATAGCAACTACGAGCAGTACTTC. V gene TRBV19 combines with J gene TRBJ2-7; D uncertain. V was trimmed by 0 bases and J by 3 bases, leaving 6 bases between them. This CDR3 comprises 13 residues. CDR1 is LNHDA and CDR2 is SQIVND in the germline V gene (reference sequence).

The V and J genes are TRBV28 and TRBJ1-5, with 8 nucleotides matching TRBD1. Looked up from germline, CDR1 is MDHEN and CDR2 is SYDVKM. The CDR3 is made up of 15 amino acids. J gave up 4 bases and V 5 bases, and 7 bases lay outside the gene matches. The CDR3 loop is CASSEQGVVNQPQHF. CDR3 in DNA: TGTGCCAGCAGTGAACAGGGGGTAGTGAATCAGCCCCAGCATTTT.